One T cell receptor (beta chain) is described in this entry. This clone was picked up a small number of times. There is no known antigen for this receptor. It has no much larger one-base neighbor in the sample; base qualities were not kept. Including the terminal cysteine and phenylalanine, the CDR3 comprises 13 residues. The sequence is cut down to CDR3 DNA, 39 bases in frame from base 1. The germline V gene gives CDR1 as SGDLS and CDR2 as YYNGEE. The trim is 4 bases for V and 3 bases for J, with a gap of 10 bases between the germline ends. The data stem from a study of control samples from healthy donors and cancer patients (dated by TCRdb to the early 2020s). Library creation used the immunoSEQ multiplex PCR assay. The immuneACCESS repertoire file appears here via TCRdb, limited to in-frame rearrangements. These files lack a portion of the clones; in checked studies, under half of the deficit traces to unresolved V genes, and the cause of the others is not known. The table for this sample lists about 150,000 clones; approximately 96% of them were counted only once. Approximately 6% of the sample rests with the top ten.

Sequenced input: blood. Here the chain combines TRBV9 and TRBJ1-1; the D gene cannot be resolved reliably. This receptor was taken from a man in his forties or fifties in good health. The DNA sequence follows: TGTGCCAGCAGCCCGACGGTAGACACTGAAGCTTTCTTT. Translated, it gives CASSPTVDTEAFF.